This note documents a single TCR beta chain sequence. The antigen it binds to is not known. The record has no base qualities; no much larger clone is one base away. The immunoSEQ Assay, a bias-controlled multiplex PCR, was used to amplify TCRbeta CDR3 regions from genomic DNA. Regarding the original processing steps: The number of nucleated cells in each sample was estimated from the amplification of reference gene primers within the assay. Sequence reads were collapsed and filtered to measure the absolute abundance of every unique TCRbeta CDR3 rearrangement. For each sample, productive Simpson clonality was calculated by taking the square root of Simpson's diversity index across productive rearrangements. TCRdb limited this immuneACCESS table to in-frame rearrangements with V and J called. A share of clones is missing; checked studies link under half to unresolved V genes, and the rest is unexplained. V and J calls and clone size are given by that table; D and trimming were obtained from the DNA. This sample is represented by approximately 89,000 clones; approximately 72% of them were singletons. The ten largest clones add up to roughly 25% of the sample.

The entry originates in a study of blood T cell repertoires in COVID-19 (dated by TCRdb to the early 2020s). As for the study more broadly: Samples from collaborators originated in the United States, Italy and Spain and spanned both the acute and convalescent phases of COVID-19. The material from the prospective study consisted of cDNA or gDNA derived from T cells, B-cell-depleted T cells, or PBMCs. Subjects who had been exposed to COVID-19, were actively infected with it, or had recovered from it provided the deeply sampled blood TCRbeta repertoires that made up the dataset. The repertoires were released in a freely available public database meant as a resource for research on the immune response to SARS-CoV-2. The samples were drawn from two sources: the first 160 participants of the ongoing ImmuneRACE study, and 950 to 1,500 subjects contributed by 6 global collaborators. The sample metadata nearly always contained a de-identified subject ID, COVID-19 status, age in years and sex. Where HLA class I and class II types were available, the types were taken from metadata supplied by the sample provider, not from assay-based typing. What the research found in general, with its limitations: The quantity of clinical and demographic metadata differed by source and by participant and was supplied without curation.

Collaborating institutions collected whole blood in K2EDTA tubes following their own protocols. For TCRbeta analysis, collaborators shipped samples as frozen whole blood, isolated PBMCs, or DNA extracted from either of those sample types. Compared with germline, V lacks 0 bases and J lacks 9 bases; bases without a gene match: 9. CDR1 and CDR2 are drawn from the germline V gene (reference sequence): SGHNT, YYREEE. The CDR3 runs 15 residues from the cysteine to the phenylalanine. Only the CDR3 part of the read is kept: 45 bases, read in frame from the first base. The receptor comes from a man aged 70-80 years with acute or convalescent COVID-19. Recombination connected TRBV5-4 to TRBJ2-1; TRBD2 lines up with 7 middle nucleotides. Sequencing was performed on peripheral blood. The DNA sequence is TGTGCCAGCAGCTTGGGGCGGGAGAGGCAGGGTGAGCAGTTCTTC. Its amino acids are CASSLGRERQGEQFF.